One sample yielded the 29 T cell receptor beta chains listed below, sequenced in a study of blood T cell repertoires in COVID-19. This table comes from immunoSEQ multiplex PCR, and its TCRdb copy is limited to in-frame clones, with some not included. The repertoire consists of 200,000 to 250,000 clones, with about 84% occurring once and the leading ten covering approximately 2%. Specimen: PBMCs or T cells enriched from blood (not recorded which). The receptor set was obtained from a man in his 60s who had recovered from COVID-19.

The chain combines TRBV6-5 with TRBJ2-5; D may be TRBD2 (6 bases). From germline, CDR1 is MNHEY and CDR2 SVGAGI. V lost 7 bases and J 9 bases, leaving 18 bases between the germline ends. The CDR3 runs 13 residues. The CDR3 here is CASKETRVMSQYF. CDR3 nucleotides: TGTGCCAGCAAGGAGACTAGAGTCATGTCCCAGTACTTC.

The rearrangement links TRBV4-3 to TRBJ2-3; 7 bases are shared with TRBD1. The CDR3 spans 15 residues. Germline trimming cut 1 base from V and 5 bases from J; bases unmatched to any gene: 6. CDR1 LGHNA and CDR2 YSLEER come from the germline V gene. CDR3 bases: TGCGCCAGCAGCCAAGTTTATAGGGACAGAGATACGCAGTATTTT. Encoded protein: CASSQVYRDRDTQYF.

The chain carries TRBV12-3 or TRBV12-4 and TRBJ1-3; D is uncertain. This CDR3 has 13 amino acids. Trimming pared 4 bases from V and 4 bases from J, leaving 8 bases between. The CDR3 is CASSSYLGNTIYF. The CDR3 bases are TGTGCCAGCAGTTCTTACTTGGGAAACACCATATATTTT.

The chain combines TRBV13 with TRBJ2-7; weak D call: TRBD1 (6 bases). V gave up 8 bases and J gave up 4 bases, with 21 bases separating them. The CDR3 is 15 residues long. Germline-derived CDR1 and CDR2 are PRHDT and FYEKMQ (reference sequence). DNA for the CDR3: TGTGCCAGCTCAAACCGGGACACGAGTTCTTACGAGCAGTACTTC. It translates to CASSNRDTSSYEQYF.

The chain has TRBV7-2 and TRBJ2-3; 12 bases fit TRBD1. The CDR3 runs 16 residues. After removal of 1 base from V and 4 bases from J, the junction contained 3 bases not matched to a gene. Germline loops: CDR1 SGHTA, CDR2 FQGNSA. CDR3 sequence (DNA): TGTGCCAGCAGCTTAGTGGGACAGGGGGCATCAGATACGCAGTATTTT. Encoded protein: CASSLVGQGASDTQYF. The variable domain in full, completed from reference TRBV7-2 and TRBJ2-3, reads GAGVSQSPSNKVTEKGKDVELRCDPISGHTALYWYRQSLGQGLEFLIYFQGNSAPDKSGLPSDRFSAERTGGSVSTLTIQRTQQEDSAVYLCASSLVGQGASDTQYFGPGTRLTVL.

Only a few counts were recorded for this clone. The CDR3 here is CASSTRDRGRQPQHF. CDR3 bases: TGTGCCAGTAGTACCAGGGACAGGGGGAGGCAGCCCCAGCATTTT. The V gene is TRBV19, the J gene TRBJ1-5; TRBD1 agrees at 11 bases. The junction had 6 bases not matched to a gene; V was cut back by 4 bases and J by 7 bases. The CDR3 is made up of 15 amino acids. The germline V gene has CDR1 LNHDA and CDR2 SQIVND (reference sequence).

This chain joins TRBV7-9 and TRBJ2-2, with 9 nucleotides matching TRBD1. Germline V gene lookup returns CDR1 SEHNR and CDR2 FQNEAQ (reference sequence). The CDR3 is 15 residues long. V lost 5 bases and J lost 3; bases outside the gene matches: 4. CDR3 sequence reads: CASSLQGAYTGELFF. The CDR3 bases are TGTGCCAGCAGCCTACAGGGGGCGTACACCGGGGAGCTGTTTTTT.

This clone has just one count. V usage is TRBV25-1 and J usage is TRBJ2-1; TRBD1 aligns across 10 bases. The CDR3 is made up of 13 amino acids. V shed 4 bases, J shed 8 bases, and the junction held 2 bases outside the gene matches. Germline values: CDR1 MGHDK, CDR2 SYGVNS. Here the CDR3 reads CASSGDRGHEQFF. The CDR3 nucleotides are TGTGCCAGCAGTGGGGACAGGGGCCATGAGCAGTTCTTC.

This clone showed up just once. The rearrangement joins TRBV6-5 to TRBJ2-7; 13 nucleotides align to TRBD2. Trimming took 4 bases from V and 6 from J; bases not matched to a gene: 6. CDR3 size: 15 residues. Germline lookup yields CDR1 MNHEY and CDR2 SVGAGI. CDR3 region: CASSSYGTSGAEQYF. The DNA of the CDR3 is TGTGCCAGCAGTTCTTACGGGACTAGCGGGGCCGAGCAGTACTTC.

This clone has a single count. The chain uses TRBV5-6 and TRBJ2-5, with 7 nucleotides matching TRBD1. The ends lost 2 bases at V and 3 bases at J; junction bases unmatched: 7. Germline V gene sequence: CDR1 SGHDT, CDR2 YYEEEE. The CDR3 consists of 15 residues. In nucleotides, the CDR3 is TGTGCCAGCAGCTTACCTACAGGGGCCAAAGAGACCCAGTACTTC. Translated, it gives CASSLPTGAKETQYF.

The rearrangement uses TRBV7-9 and TRBJ2-6, with 11 bases that match TRBD1. The CDR3 runs to 16 residues. Germline CDR1 and CDR2: SEHNR and FQNEAQ (reference sequence). The J segment lost 2 bases and the V segment lost 4 bases, leaving 1 base of the junction unmatched. CDR3 in DNA: TGTGCCAGCAGCTGGACAGGGGGCACTGGGGCCAACGTCCTGACTTTC. It yields the protein CASSWTGGTGANVLTF. Combining the CDR3 with reference TRBV7-9 and TRBJ2-6 gives the whole variable domain DTGVSQNPRHKITKRGQNVTFRCDPISEHNRLYWYRQTLGQGPEFLTYFQNEAQLEKSRLLSDRFSAERPKGSFSTLEIQRTEQGDSAMYLCASSWTGGTGANVLTFGAGSRLTVL.

This CDR3 reads CASSLAVGTSGEAFF. CDR3 nucleotides: TGCGCCAGCAGCTTGGCTGTTGGGACAAGCGGTGAAGCTTTCTTT. The genes are TRBV5-1 and TRBJ1-1; possibly TRBD1 for D (6 bases). Germline loops: CDR1 SGHRS, CDR2 YFSETQ. The CDR3 has 15 residues. V lost 0 bases, J lost 7 bases, and 16 bases lay in between.

The chain links TRBV5-1 to TRBJ1-3; 10 nucleotides match TRBD1. This CDR3 is 16 amino acids long. J was trimmed by 1 base and V by 2 bases; bases with no gene match: 3. Germline CDR1 and CDR2: SGHRS and YFSETQ. DNA of the CDR3: TGCGCCAGCAGCTTTCGGGACAGGGGATCTGGAAACACCATATATTTT. Protein product: CASSFRDRGSGNTIYF.

The V gene is TRBV2, the J gene TRBJ2-1, with TRBD2 matching 16 bases. CDR1 and CDR2 from the germline V gene are SNHLY and FYNNEI. The CDR3 has 16 residues. V trimming: 9 bases; J trimming: 0 bases; junction bases outside the gene matches: 2. DNA of the CDR3: TGTGCCAGGGGACTAGCGGGGGGGAGCTCCTACAATGAGCAGTTCTTC. Translating gives CARGLAGGSSYNEQFF.

This sequence joins TRBV12-3 or TRBV12-4 and TRBJ2-7; D is perhaps TRBD2 (5 bases). The V end was cut by 5 bases, the J end by 6 bases, with 14 bases between. The CDR3 totals 13 residues. CDR3 nucleotide sequence: TGTGCCAGCAGTCCGGACTGGTCGGGCGAGCAGTACTTC. Amino acids: CASSPDWSGEQYF.

J is TRBJ1-1 and V is TRBV2; D might be TRBD1 (6 bases). The CDR3 runs to 14 residues. Germline assignment: CDR1 SNHLY and CDR2 FYNNEI. The V end lost 1 base, the J end lost 4 bases, and 10 bases lay between the germline ends. CDR3 in amino acids: CASSEEGGGTEAFF. DNA for the CDR3: TGTGCCAGCAGTGAAGAGGGAGGGGGCACTGAAGCTTTCTTT.

The genes are TRBV15 and TRBJ1-1; the D gene is possibly TRBD1 (5 bases). Between the trimmed V and J ends, which lost 5 bases and 5 bases, there was a span of 18 bases. In germline, CDR1 is LNHNV, CDR2 YYDKDF (reference sequence). The length of the CDR3 is 15 residues. The CDR3 here is CATSGRGEGRTEAFF. CDR3 nucleotide sequence: TGTGCCACCAGCGGACGGGGGGAGGGGCGGACTGAAGCTTTCTTT.

The J gene is TRBJ1-3, the V gene TRBV7-8; D gene ambiguous. Germline V gives CDR1 SGHVS, CDR2 FQNEAQ. The ends were cut back, 4 bases at V and 4 bases at J, with 5 bases in the middle. There are 12 residues in the CDR3. The CDR3, as DNA: TGTGCCAGCAGCTCCGCGGGAAACACCATATATTTT. The encoded protein is CASSSAGNTIYF.

The J gene is TRBJ2-7, the V gene TRBV2; 10 nucleotides agree with TRBD1. Germline V gene lookup returns CDR1 SNHLY and CDR2 FYNNEI. The CDR3 is 17 amino acids. The trim removed 3 bases at V and 2 bases at J, leaving 10 bases unmatched. The CDR3 region is CASSESRDRGATYEQYF. For the CDR3, the DNA is TGTGCCAGCAGTGAGTCCCGGGACAGGGGAGCCACCTACGAGCAGTACTTC.

In its sample, this clone was seen a few times. The junction departs from germline at one end; a sequencing error may be responsible. The V gene is TRBV20-1, the J gene TRBJ2-1; TRBD2 matches 9 bases. This CDR3 is 11 amino acids long. Germline-derived CDR1 and CDR2 are DFQATT and SNEGSKA (reference sequence). For the CDR3, the DNA is TGCAGTGCTAGAGATCAGACTAGCGGAATCTTC. Its protein product is CSARDQTSGIF.

The chain joins TRBV19 to TRBJ2-5; D is possibly TRBD1 (6 bases). This CDR3 has 15 residues. V lost 2 bases to trimming and J lost 5 bases, with 15 bases between them. Germline CDR1 reads LNHDA; CDR2 reads SQIVND (reference sequence). The CDR3 region is CASSIPTGLQETQYF. The CDR3 DNA reads TGTGCCAGTAGTATACCAACAGGGCTACAGGAGACCCAGTACTTC. Looking up the rest from reference TRBV19 and TRBJ2-5 gives the full variable domain: DGGITQSPKYLFRKEGQNVTLSCEQNLNHDAMYWYRQDPGQGLRLIYYSQIVNDFQKGDIAEGYSVSREKKESFPLTVTSAQKNPTAFYLCASSIPTGLQETQYFGPGTRLLVL.

The gene calls are TRBV2 and TRBJ1-5; no clear D gene. V shed 3 bases and J shed 7 bases, with 13 bases lying between them. Germline CDR1 is SNHLY and CDR2 is FYNNEI. The CDR3 extends over 14 amino acids. This CDR3 is CASSDNRRAQPQHF. The CDR3 nucleotides are TGTGCCAGCAGTGATAACCGGCGGGCCCAGCCCCAGCATTTT.

The J gene is TRBJ1-1, the V gene TRBV18; 7 bases match TRBD1. CDR1 and CDR2 from the germline V gene are KGHSH and LQKENI. Trimming took 6 bases from V and 6 from J; bases not matched to a gene: 10. This CDR3 is built from 14 residues. The CDR3 is CASSPDRAAAEAFF. For the CDR3, the DNA is TGTGCCAGCTCTCCTGACAGGGCTGCGGCTGAAGCTTTCTTT.

The chain uses TRBV3-1 (or the pseudogene TRBV3-2) and TRBJ1-1; D ambiguous. V was pared by 0 bases and J by 6 bases, with 11 bases between. The CDR3 length is 14 residues. Germline V lookup: CDR1 LGHDT, CDR2 YNNKEL (reference sequence). CDR3 sequence (DNA): TGTGCCAGCAGCCAAGAGCCCACAAAACCTGAAGCTTTCTTT. Protein: CASSQEPTKPEAFF.

The V and J genes are TRBV19 and TRBJ1-2, with D maybe TRBD1 (6 bases). This CDR3 is built from 16 residues. Between the trimmed V and J ends, which lost 3 bases and 7 bases, there was a span of 21 bases. In germline, CDR1 is LNHDA, CDR2 SQIVND (reference sequence). CDR3 in amino acids: CASSIRSGRGWGGYTF. DNA of the CDR3: TGTGCCAGTAGTATTCGGTCGGGCAGGGGATGGGGTGGCTACACCTTC.

The chain is built from TRBV24-1 and TRBJ2-1, with 12 bases aligning to TRBD1. Germline assignment: CDR1 KGHDR and CDR2 SFDVKD. CDR3 size: 16 residues. V lost 0 bases, J lost 6 bases, and 2 bases stayed unmatched. The CDR3 coding sequence is TGTGCCACCAGTGATTTGGGGACAGGGGGCCGCAATGAGCAGTTCTTC. Translation: CATSDLGTGGRNEQFF.

The chain recombines TRBV5-1 with TRBJ2-4; TRBD1 matches 8 bases. Germline V gene data show CDR1 as SGHRS and CDR2 as YFSETQ. CDR3 size: 16 residues. V gave up 0 bases and J gave up 8 bases; unmatched junction bases: 10. CDR3 amino acids: CASSLAVPGGFDIQYF. In DNA form, the CDR3 reads TGCGCCAGCAGCTTGGCCGTGCCAGGGGGCTTTGACATTCAGTACTTC. Variable domain in full (rest from reference TRBV5-1 and TRBJ2-4): KAGVTQTPRYLIKTRGQQVTLSCSPISGHRSVSWYQQTPGQGLQFLFEYFSETQRNKGNFPGRFSGRQFSNSRSEMNVSTLELGDSALYLCASSLAVPGGFDIQYFGAGTRLSVL.

V gene TRBV12-3 or TRBV12-4 combines with J gene TRBJ1-4; tentative D call: TRBD1 (6 bases). The CDR3 totals 13 residues. V was cut by 4 bases and J by 7 bases, with 10 bases left in between. CDR3 loop: CASSSGQPEKLFF. The CDR3 bases are TGTGCCAGCAGTTCCGGACAGCCTGAAAAACTGTTTTTT.

The chain employs TRBV19 and TRBJ1-1, with unresolved D. The CDR3 sequence is 14 residues long. CDR1 is LNHDA, CDR2 SQIVND, per germline (reference sequence). V lost 2 bases and J 1 base, leaving 8 bases between the germline ends. The DNA of the CDR3 is TGTGCCAGTAGTATAAAACACGCGAACACTGAAGCTTTCTTT. Translated, it gives CASSIKHANTEAFF.